This T cell receptor beta chain was retrieved from a study of T cell clones after liver transplantation. The CDR3 has 15 amino acids. Per germline, CDR1 SGHVS and CDR2 FNYEAQ. V was pared by 0 bases and J by 0 bases, with 9 bases between. The protocol was immunoSEQ multiplex PCR, while the TCRdb copy is restricted to in-frame clones and leaves out a portion. The data show 93,000 or so clones, with roughly 80% seen just once and less than 3% held by the top ten. The sequencing here drew on CD4+ T cells from blood, taken roughly 50 months after liver transplant. The rearrangement uses TRBV7-6 and TRBJ2-7, with D unclear. The TCR comes from a human patient who received a liver transplant. The graft donor may have given rise to some T cells. DNA for the CDR3: TGTGCCAGCAGCTTAGCTCCAGTGAGCTCCTACGAGCAGTACTTC. Encoded protein: CASSLAPVSSYEQYF. The entire variable domain, with the rest obtained from reference TRBV7-6 and TRBJ2-7, is as follows: GAGVSQSPRYKVTKRGQDVALRCDPISGHVSLYWYRQALGQGPEFLTYFNYEAQQDKSGLPNDRFSAERPEGSISTLTIQRTEQRDSAMYRCASSLAPVSSYEQYFGPGTRLTVT.